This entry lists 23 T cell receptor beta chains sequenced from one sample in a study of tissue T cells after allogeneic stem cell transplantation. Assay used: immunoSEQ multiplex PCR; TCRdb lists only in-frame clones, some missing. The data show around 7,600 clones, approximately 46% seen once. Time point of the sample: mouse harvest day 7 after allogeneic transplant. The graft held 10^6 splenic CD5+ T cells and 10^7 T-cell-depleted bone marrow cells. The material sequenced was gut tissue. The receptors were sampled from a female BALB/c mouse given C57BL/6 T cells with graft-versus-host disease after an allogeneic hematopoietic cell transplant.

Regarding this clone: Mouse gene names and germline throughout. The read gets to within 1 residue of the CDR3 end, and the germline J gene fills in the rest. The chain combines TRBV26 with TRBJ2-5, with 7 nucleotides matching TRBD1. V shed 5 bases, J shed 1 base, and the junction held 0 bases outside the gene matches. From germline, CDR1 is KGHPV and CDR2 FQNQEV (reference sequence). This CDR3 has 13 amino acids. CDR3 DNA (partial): TGTGCCAGCAGTGGGACAGACCAAGACACCCAGTAC. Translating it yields CASSGTDQDTQY. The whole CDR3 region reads CASSGTDQDTQYF.

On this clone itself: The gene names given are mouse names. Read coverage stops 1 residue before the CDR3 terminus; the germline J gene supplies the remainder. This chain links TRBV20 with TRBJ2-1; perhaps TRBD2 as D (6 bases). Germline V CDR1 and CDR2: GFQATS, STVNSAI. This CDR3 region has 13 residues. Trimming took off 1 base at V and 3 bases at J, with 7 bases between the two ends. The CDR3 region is CGARGGVYAEQFF. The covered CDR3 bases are TGTGGTGCTAGGGGGGGGGTCTATGCTGAGCAGTTC.

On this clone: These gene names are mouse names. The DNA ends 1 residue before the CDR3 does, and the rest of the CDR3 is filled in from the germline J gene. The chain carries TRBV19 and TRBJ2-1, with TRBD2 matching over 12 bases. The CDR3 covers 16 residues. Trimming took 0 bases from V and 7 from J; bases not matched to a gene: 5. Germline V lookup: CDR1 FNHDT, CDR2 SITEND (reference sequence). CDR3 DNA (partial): TGTGCCAGCAGTATAGGACTGGGGGGGCGAGGGGCTGAGCAGTTC. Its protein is CASSIGLGGRGAEQF. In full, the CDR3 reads CASSIGLGGRGAEQFF.

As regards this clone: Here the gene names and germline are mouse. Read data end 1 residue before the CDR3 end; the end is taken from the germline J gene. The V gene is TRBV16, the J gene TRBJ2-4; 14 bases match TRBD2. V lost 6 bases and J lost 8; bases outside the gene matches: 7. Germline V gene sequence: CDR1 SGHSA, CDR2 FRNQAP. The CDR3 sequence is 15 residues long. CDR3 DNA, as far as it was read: TGTGCAAGCAGTCGGGACTGGGGGGGCGCAGGCACCTTGTAC. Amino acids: CASSRDWGGAGTLY. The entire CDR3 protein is CASSRDWGGAGTLYF.

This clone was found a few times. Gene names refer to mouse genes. CDR3 residues: CASSLSGGYEQYF. CDR3 DNA (partial): TGTGCCAGCAGTCTGTCTGGGGGCTATGAACAGTAC. This sequence joins TRBV26 and TRBJ2-7; D may be TRBD2 (6 bases). From the germline J gene comes the end of the CDR3, since the read stops 1 residue before it. Deletions cut 0 bases from V and 3 bases from J, with 6 bases between. This CDR3 spans 13 amino acids. Germline V gives CDR1 KGHPV, CDR2 FQNQEV (reference sequence).

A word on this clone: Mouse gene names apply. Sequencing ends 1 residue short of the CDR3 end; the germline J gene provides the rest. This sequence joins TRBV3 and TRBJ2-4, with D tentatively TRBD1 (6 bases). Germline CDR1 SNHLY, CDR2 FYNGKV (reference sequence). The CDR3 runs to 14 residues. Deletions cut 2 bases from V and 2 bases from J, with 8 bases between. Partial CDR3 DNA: TGTGCCAGCAGCTTATCAGGGGTTCAAAACACCTTGTAC. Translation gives CASSLSGVQNTLY. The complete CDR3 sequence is CASSLSGVQNTLYF.

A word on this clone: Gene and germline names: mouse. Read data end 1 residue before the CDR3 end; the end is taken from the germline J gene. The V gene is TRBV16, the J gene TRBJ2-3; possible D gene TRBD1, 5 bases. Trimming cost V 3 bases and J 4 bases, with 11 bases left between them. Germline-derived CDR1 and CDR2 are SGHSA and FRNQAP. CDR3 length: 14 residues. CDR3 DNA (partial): TGTGCAAGCAGCTTCCCCGCAGGGCCAGAAACGCTGTAT. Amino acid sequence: CASSFPAGPETLY. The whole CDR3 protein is CASSFPAGPETLYF.

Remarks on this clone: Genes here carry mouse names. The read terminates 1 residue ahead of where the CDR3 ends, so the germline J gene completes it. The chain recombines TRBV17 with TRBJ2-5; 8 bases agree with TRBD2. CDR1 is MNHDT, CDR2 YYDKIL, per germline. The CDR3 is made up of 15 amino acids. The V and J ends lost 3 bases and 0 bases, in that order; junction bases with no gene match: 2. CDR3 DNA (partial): TGTGCTAGCAGTAGCCTGGGGGGTAACCAAGACACCCAGTAC. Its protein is CASSSLGGNQDTQY. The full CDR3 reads CASSSLGGNQDTQYF. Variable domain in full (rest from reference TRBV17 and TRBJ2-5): DTTVKQNPRYKLARVGKPVNLICSQTMNHDTMYWYQKKPNQAPKLLLFYYDKILNREADTFEKFQSSRPNNSFCSLYIGSAGLEYSAMYLCASSSLGGNQDTQYFGPGTRLLVL.

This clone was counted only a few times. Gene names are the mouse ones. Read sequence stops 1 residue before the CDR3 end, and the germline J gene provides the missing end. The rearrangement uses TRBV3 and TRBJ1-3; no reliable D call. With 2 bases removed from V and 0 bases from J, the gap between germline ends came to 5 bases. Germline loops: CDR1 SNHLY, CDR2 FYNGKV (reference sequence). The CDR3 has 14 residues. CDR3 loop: CASSLPDSGNTLYF. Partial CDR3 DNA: TGTGCCAGCAGCTTACCAGATTCTGGAAATACGCTCTAT.

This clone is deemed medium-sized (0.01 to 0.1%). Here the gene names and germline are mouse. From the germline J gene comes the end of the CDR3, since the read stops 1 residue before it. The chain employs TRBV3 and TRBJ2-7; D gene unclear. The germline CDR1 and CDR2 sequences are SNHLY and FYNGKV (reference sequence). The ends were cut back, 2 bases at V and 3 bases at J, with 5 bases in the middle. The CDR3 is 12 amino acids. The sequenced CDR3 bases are TGTGCCAGCAGCTTAAAGGGCTATGAACAGTAC. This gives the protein CASSLKGYEQY. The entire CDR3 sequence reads CASSLKGYEQYF.

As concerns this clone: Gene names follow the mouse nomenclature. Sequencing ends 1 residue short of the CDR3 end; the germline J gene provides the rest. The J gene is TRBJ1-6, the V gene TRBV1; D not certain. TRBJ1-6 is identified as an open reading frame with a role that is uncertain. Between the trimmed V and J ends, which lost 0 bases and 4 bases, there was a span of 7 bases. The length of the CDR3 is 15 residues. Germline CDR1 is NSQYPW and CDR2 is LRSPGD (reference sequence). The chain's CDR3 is CTCSADHGYNSPLYF. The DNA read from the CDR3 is TGCACCTGCAGTGCAGATCATGGATATAATTCGCCCCTCTAC.

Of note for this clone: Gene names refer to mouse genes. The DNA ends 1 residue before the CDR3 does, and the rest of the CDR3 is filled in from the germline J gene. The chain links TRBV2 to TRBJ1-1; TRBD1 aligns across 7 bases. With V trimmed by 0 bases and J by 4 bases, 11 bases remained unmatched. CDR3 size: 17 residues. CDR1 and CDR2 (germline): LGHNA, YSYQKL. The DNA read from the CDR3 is TGTGCCAGCAGCCAAGAGAGCTTACAGGGGCGGGGCACAGAAGTCTTC. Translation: CASSQESLQGRGTEVF. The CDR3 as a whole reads CASSQESLQGRGTEVFF.

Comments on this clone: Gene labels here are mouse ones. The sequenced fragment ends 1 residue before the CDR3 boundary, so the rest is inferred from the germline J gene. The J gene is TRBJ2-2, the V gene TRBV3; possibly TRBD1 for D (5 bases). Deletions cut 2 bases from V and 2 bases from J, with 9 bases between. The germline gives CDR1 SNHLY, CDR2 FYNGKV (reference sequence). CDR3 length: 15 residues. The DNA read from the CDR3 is TGTGCCAGCAGCTTAACCAGGGCTAACACCGGGCAGCTCTAC. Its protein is CASSLTRANTGQLY. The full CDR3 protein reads CASSLTRANTGQLYF.

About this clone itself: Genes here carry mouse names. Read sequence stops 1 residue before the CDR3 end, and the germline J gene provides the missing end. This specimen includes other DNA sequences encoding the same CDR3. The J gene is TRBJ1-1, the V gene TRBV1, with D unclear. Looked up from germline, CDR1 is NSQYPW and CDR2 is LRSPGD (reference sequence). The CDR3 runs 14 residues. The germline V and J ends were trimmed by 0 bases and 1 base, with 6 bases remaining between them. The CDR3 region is CTCSADRGNTEVFF. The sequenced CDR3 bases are TGCACCTGCAGTGCAGATCGGGGAAACACAGAAGTCTTC.

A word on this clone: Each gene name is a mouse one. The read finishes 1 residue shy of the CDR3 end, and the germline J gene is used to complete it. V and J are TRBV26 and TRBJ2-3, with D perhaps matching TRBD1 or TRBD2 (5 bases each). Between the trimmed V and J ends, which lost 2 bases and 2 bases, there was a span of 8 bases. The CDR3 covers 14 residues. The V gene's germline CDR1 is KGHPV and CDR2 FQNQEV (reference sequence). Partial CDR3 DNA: TGTGCCAGCAGTCTGGGGGGTCATGCAGAAACGCTGTAT. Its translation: CASSLGGHAETLY. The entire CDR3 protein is CASSLGGHAETLYF. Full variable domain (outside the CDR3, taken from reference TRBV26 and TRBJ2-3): NSKVIQTPRYLVKGQGQKAKMRCIPEKGHPVVFWYQQNKNNEFKFLINFQNQEVLQQIDMTEKRFSAECPSNSPCSLEIQSSEAGDSALYLCASSLGGHAETLYFGSGTRLTVL.

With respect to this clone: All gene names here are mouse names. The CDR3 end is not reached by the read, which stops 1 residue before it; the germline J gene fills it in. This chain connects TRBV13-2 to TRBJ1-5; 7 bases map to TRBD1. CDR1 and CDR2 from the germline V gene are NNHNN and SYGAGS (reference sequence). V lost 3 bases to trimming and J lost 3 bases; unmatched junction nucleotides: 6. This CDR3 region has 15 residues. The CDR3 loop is CASGADREVNQAPLF. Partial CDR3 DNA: TGTGCCAGCGGTGCCGACAGGGAGGTCAACCAGGCTCCGCTT.

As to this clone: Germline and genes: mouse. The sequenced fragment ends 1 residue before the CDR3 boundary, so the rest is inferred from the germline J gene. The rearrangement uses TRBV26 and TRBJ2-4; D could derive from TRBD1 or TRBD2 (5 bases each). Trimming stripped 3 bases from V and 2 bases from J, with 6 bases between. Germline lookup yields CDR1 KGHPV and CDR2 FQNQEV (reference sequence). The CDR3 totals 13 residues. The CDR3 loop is CASSLGTQNTLYF. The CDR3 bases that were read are TGTGCCAGCAGTCTCGGGACTCAAAACACCTTGTAC.

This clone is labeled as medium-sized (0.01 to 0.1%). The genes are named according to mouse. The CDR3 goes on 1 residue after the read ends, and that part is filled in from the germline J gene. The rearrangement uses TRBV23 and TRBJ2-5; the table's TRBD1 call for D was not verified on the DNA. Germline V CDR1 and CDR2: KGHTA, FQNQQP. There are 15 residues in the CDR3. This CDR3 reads CSSSRGTINQDTQYF. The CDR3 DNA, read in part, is TGCTCCAGCAGCCGCGGGACAATTAACCAAGACACCCAGTAC.

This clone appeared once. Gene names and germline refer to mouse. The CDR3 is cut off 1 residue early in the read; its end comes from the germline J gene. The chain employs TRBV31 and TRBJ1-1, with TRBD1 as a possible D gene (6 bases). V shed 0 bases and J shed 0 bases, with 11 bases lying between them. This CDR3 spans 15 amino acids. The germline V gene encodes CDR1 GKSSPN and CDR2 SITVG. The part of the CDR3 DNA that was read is TGTGCCTGGAGTCTAGACAGGATTGCAAACACAGAAGTCTTC. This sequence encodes CAWSLDRIANTEVF. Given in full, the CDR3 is CAWSLDRIANTEVFF. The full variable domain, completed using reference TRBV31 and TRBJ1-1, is AQTIHQWPVAEIKAVGSPLSLGCTIKGKSSPNLYWYWQATGGTLQQLFYSITVGQVESVVQLNLSASRPKDDQFILSTEKLLLSHSGFYLCAWSLDRIANTEVFFGKGTRLTVV.

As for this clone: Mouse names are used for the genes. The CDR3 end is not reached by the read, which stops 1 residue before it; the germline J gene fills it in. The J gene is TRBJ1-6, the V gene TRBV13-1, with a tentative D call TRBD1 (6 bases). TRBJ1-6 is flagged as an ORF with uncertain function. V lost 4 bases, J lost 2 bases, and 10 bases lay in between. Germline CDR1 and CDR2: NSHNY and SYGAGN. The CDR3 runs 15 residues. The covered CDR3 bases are TGTGCCAGCAGTTACAGGGATCCCTATAATTCGCCCCTCTAC. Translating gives CASSYRDPYNSPLY. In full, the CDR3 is CASSYRDPYNSPLYF.

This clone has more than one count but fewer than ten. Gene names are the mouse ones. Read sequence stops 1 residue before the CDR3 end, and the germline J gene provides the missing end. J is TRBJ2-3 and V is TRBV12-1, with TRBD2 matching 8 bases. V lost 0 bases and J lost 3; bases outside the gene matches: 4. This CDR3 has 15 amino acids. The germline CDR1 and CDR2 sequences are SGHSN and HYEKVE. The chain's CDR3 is CASSLEGGLAETLYF. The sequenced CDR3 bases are TGTGCCAGCTCTCTCGAGGGGGGGCTGGCAGAAACGCTGTAT.

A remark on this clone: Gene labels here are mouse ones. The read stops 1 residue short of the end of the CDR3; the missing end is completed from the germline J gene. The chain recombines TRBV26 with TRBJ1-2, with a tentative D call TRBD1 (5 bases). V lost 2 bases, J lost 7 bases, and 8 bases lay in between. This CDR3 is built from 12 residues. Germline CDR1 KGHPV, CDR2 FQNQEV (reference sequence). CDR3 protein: CASSLMGDDYTF. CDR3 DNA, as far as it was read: TGTGCCAGCAGTCTGATGGGGGACGACTACACC. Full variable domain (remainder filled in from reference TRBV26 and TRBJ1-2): NSKVIQTPRYLVKGQGQKAKMRCIPEKGHPVVFWYQQNKNNEFKFLINFQNQEVLQQIDMTEKRFSAECPSNSPCSLEIQSSEAGDSALYLCASSLMGDDYTFGSGTRLLVI.

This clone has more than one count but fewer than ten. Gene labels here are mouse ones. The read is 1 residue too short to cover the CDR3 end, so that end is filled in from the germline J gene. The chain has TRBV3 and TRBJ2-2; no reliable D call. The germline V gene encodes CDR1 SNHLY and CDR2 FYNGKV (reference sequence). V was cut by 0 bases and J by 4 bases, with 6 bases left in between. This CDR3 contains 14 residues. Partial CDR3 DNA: TGTGCCAGCAGCTTAGCAGGGTTCACCGGGCAGCTCTAC. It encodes CASSLAGFTGQLY. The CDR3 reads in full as CASSLAGFTGQLYF.